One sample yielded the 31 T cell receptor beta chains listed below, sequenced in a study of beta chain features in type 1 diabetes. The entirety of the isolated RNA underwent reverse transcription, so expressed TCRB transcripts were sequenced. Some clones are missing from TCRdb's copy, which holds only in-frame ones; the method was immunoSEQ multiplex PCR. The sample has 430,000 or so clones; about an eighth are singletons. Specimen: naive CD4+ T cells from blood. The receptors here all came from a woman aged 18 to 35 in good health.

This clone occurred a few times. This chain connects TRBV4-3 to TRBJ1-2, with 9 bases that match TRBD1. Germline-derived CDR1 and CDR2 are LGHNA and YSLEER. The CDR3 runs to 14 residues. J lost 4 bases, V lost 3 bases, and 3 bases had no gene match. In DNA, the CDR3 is TGCGCCAGCAGCCAGGACAGGGGTCTCTATGGCTACACCTTC. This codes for CASSQDRGLYGYTF.

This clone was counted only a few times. The CDR3 reads CASSPQVGYEQYF. DNA for the CDR3: TGTGCCAGCAGCCCCCAAGTGGGGTACGAGCAGTACTTC. This chain connects TRBV7-2 to TRBJ2-7, with no clear D. Germline V CDR1 and CDR2: SGHTA, FQGNSA. Trimming removed 5 bases from V and 4 bases from J, with 12 bases in between. The CDR3 has 13 residues.

CDR3: CASSFWGRSTDTQYF. CDR3 nucleotides: TGTGCCAGCAGCTTCTGGGGGAGGAGCACAGATACGCAGTATTTT. The chain employs TRBV7-3 and TRBJ2-3; weak D call: TRBD2 (6 bases). V was trimmed by 3 bases and J by 0 bases, leaving 10 bases between them. Germline lookup yields CDR1 SGHTA and CDR2 FQGTGA. The CDR3 consists of 15 residues.

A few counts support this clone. The CDR3 protein is CASSPNHHGGAYNEQFF. The CDR3 nucleotides are TGTGCCAGCAGCCCCAACCACCACGGTGGGGCCTACAATGAGCAGTTCTTC. The chain is built from TRBV7-9 and TRBJ2-1, with D unclear. CDR1 and CDR2 (germline): SEHNR, FQNEAQ (reference sequence). The V gene lost 5 bases and the J gene lost 2 bases, with 19 bases spanning the gap. The CDR3 is 17 residues long.

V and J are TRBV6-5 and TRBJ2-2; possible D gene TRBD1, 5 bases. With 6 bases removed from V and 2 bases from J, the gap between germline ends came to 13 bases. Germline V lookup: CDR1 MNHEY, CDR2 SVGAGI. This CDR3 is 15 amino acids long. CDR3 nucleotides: TGTGCCAGCAGATTCGACAGTTTAAACACCGGGGAGCTGTTTTTT. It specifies CASRFDSLNTGELFF.

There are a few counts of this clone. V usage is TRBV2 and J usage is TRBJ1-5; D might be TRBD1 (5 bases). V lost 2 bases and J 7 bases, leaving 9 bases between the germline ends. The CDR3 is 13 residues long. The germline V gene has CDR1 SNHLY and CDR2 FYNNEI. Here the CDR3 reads CASSETGTQPQHF. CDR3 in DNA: TGTGCCAGCAGTGAAACAGGTACCCAGCCCCAGCATTTT.

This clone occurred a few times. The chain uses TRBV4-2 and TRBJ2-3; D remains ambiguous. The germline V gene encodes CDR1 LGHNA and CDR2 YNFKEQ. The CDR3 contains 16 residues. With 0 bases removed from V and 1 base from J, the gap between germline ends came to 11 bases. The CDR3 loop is CASSQDYGGGTDTQYF. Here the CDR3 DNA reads TGTGCCAGCAGCCAAGATTATGGCGGTGGCACAGATACGCAGTATTTT.

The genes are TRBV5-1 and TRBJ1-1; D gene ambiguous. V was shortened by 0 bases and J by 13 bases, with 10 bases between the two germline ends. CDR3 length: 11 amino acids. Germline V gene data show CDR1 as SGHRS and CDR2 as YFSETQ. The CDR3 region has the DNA TGCGCCAGCAGCTTGGGGATGGATGTTTTCTTT. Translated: CASSLGMDVFF.

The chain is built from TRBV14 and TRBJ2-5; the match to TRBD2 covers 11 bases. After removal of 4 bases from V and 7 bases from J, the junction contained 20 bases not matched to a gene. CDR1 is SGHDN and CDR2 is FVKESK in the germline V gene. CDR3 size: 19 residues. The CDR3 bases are TGTGCCAGCAGCCGGGTCGCGCGGCTAGCGGGAGGTCGTCTTGGGACCCAGTACTTC. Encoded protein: CASSRVARLAGGRLGTQYF.

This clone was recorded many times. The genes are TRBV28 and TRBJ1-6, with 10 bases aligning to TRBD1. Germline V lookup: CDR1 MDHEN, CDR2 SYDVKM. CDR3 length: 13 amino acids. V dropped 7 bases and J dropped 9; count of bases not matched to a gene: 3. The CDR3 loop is CASIRDRGSPLHF. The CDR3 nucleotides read TGTGCCAGCATCCGGGACAGGGGTTCACCCCTCCACTTT. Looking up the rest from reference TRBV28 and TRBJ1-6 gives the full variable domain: DVKVTQSSRYLVKRTGEKVFLECVQDMDHENMFWYRQDPGLGLRLIYFSYDVKMKEKGDIPEGYSVSREKKERFSLILESASTNQTSMYLCASIRDRGSPLHFGNGTRLTVT.

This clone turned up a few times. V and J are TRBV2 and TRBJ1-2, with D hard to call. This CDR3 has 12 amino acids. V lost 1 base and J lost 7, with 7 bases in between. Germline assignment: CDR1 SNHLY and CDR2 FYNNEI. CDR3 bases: TGTGCCAGCAGTGAAGGGCCAAGTGGCTACACCTTC. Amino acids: CASSEGPSGYTF.

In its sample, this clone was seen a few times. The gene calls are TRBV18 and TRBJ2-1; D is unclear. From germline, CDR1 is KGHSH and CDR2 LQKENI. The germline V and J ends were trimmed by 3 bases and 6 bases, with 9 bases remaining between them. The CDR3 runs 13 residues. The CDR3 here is CASSPRASNEQFF. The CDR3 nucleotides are TGTGCCAGCTCACCCCGCGCCAGCAATGAGCAGTTCTTC.

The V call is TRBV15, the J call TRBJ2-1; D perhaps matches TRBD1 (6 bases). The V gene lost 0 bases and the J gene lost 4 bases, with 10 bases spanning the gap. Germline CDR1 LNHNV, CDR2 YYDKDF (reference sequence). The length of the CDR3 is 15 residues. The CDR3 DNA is TGTGCCACCAGCAGAGAGGCGGACAGATACAATGAGCAGTTCTTC. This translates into CATSREADRYNEQFF.

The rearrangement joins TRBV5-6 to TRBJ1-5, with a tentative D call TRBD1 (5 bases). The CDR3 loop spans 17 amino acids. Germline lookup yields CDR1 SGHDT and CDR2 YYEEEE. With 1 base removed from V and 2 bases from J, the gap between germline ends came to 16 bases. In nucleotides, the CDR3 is TGTGCCAGCAGCTTGAGGCGGGGCTCTAGCGGCAATCAGCCCCAGCATTTT. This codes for CASSLRRGSSGNQPQHF.

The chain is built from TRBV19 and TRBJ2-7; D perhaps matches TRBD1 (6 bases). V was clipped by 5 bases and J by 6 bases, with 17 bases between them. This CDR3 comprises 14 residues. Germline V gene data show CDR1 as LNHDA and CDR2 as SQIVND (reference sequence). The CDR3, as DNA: TGTGCCAGTAGTCCACTGGGGGCCTTAACCGAGCAGTACTTC. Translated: CASSPLGALTEQYF.

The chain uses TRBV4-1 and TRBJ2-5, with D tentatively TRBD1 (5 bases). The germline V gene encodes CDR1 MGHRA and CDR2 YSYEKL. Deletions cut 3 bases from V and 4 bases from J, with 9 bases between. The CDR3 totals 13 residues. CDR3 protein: CASSQIQGETQYF. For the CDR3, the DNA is TGCGCCAGCAGCCAGATCCAGGGAGAGACCCAGTACTTC.

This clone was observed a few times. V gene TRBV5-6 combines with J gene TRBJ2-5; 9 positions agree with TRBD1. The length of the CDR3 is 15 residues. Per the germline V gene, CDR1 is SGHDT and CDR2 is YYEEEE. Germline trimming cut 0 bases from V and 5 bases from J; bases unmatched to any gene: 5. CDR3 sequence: CASSLGDRDIETQYF. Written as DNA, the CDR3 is TGTGCCAGCAGCTTGGGGGACAGGGATATTGAGACCCAGTACTTC.

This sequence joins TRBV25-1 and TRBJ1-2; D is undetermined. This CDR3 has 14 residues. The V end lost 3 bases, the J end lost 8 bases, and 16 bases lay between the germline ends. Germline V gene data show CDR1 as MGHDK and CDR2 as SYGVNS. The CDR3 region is CASSDVSGRRGYTF. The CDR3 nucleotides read TGTGCCAGCAGTGACGTATCGGGTCGGCGCGGCTACACCTTC.

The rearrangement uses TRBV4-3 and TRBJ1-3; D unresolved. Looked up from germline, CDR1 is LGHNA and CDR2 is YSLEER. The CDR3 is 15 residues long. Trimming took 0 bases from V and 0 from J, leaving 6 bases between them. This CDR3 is CASSQDGNSGNTIYF. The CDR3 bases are TGCGCCAGCAGCCAAGATGGGAACTCTGGAAACACCATATATTTT.

The CDR3 sequence: CASSLAPFPEAFF. DNA of the CDR3: TGTGCCAGCAGCTTAGCTCCTTTCCCTGAAGCTTTCTTT. The J gene is TRBJ1-1, the V gene TRBV7-9; D uncertain. The CDR3 consists of 13 residues. CDR1 is SEHNR and CDR2 is FQNEAQ in the germline V gene (reference sequence). Trimming cost V 0 bases and J 6 bases, with 8 bases left between them.

The CDR3 sequence: CASSVVRAYNSPLHF. The CDR3 DNA follows: TGTGCCAGCAGCGTGGTTCGCGCCTATAATTCACCCCTCCACTTT. The chain uses TRBV7-9 and TRBJ1-6; no definite D call. This CDR3 has 15 amino acids. CDR1 and CDR2 (germline): SEHNR, FQNEAQ (reference sequence). The V end lost 5 bases, the J end lost 2 bases, and 10 bases lay between the germline ends.

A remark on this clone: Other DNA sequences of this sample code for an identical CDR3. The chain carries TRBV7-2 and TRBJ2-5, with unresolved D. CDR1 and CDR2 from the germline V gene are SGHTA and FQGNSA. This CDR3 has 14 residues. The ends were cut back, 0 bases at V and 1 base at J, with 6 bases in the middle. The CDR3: CASSLARTQETQYF. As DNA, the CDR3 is TGTGCCAGCAGCTTAGCCCGGACCCAAGAGACCCAGTACTTC.

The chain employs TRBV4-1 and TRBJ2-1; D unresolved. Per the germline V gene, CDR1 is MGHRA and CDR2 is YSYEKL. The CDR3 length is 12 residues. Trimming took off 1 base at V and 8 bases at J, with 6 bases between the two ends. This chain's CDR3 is CASSQAAHEQFF. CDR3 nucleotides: TGCGCCAGCAGCCAAGCGGCGCATGAGCAGTTCTTC.

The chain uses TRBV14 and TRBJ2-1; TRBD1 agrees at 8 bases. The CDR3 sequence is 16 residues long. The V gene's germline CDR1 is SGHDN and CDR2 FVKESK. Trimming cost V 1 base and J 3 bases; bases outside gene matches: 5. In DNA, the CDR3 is TGTGCCAGCAGCCAAGGCCGGGACAGGAACTACAATGAGCAGTTCTTC. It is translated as CASSQGRDRNYNEQFF.

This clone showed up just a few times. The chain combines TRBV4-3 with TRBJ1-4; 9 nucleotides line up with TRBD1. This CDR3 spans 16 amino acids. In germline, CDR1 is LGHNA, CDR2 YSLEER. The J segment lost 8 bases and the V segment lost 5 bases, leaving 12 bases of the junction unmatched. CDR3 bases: TGCGCCAGCAGCGAGACACCGGGGACAGGGAACGAAAAACTGTTTTTT. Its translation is CASSETPGTGNEKLFF.

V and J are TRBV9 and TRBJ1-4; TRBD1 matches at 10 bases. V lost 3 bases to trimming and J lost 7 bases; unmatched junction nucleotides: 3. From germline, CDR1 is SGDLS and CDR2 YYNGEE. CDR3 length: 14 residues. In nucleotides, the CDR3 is TGTGCCAGCAGCGCGGACAGGGGGACTGAAAAACTGTTTTTT. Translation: CASSADRGTEKLFF.

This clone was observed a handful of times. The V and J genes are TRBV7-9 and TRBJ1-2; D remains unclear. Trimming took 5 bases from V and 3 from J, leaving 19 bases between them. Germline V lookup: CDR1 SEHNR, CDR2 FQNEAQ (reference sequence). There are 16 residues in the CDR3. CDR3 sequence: CASSLPTGWGDYGYTF. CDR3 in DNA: TGTGCCAGCAGCCTTCCCACGGGATGGGGAGACTATGGCTACACCTTC.

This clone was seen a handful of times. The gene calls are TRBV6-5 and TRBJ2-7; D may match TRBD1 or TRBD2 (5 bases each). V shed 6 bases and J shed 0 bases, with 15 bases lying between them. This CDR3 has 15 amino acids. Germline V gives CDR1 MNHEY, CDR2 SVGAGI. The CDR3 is CASSSVGEYSYEQYF. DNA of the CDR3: TGTGCCAGCAGCTCTGTGGGGGAGTACTCCTACGAGCAGTACTTC.

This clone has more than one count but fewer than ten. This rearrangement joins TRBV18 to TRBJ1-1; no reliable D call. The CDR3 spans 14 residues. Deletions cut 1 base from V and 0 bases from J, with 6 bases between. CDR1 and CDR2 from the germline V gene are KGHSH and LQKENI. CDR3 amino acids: CASSPQVLNTEAFF. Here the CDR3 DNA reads TGTGCCAGCTCACCACAGGTTCTGAACACTGAAGCTTTCTTT.

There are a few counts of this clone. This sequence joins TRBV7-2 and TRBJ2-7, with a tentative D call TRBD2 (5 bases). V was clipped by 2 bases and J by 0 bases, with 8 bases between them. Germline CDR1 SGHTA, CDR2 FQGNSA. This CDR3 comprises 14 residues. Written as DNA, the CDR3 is TGTGCCAGCAGCTTAACGGGAAGCTCCTACGAGCAGTACTTC. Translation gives CASSLTGSSYEQYF. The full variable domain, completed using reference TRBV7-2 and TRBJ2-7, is GAGVSQSPSNKVTEKGKDVELRCDPISGHTALYWYRQSLGQGLEFLIYFQGNSAPDKSGLPSDRFSAERTGGSVSTLTIQRTQQEDSAVYLCASSLTGSSYEQYFGPGTRLTVT.

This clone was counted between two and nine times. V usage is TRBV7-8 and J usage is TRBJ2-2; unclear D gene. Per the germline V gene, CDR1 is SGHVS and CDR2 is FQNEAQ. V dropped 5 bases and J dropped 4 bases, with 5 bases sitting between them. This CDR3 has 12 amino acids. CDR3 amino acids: CASSHPTGELFF. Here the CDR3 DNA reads TGTGCCAGCAGCCACCCCACCGGGGAGCTGTTTTTT. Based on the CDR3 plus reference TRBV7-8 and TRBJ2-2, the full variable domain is GAGVSQSPRYKVAKRGQDVALRCDPISGHVSLFWYQQALGQGPEFLTYFQNEAQLDKSGLPSDRFFAERPEGSVSTLKIQRTQQEDSAVYLCASSHPTGELFFGEGSRLTVL.